A single TCR beta chain is shown here with its context. Its specificity is unknown. This sample is drawn from a study of cytomegalovirus exposure and HLA in healthy donors. Overall study results and limits: One variant, a missense change in DCLRE1C, was linked in a later analysis to TCR beta V- and J-gene trimming. Highly shared sequence variants in one cluster were likely a sequencing artifact.

13 Jbeta primers and 60 Vbeta primers were used for the PCR. Clones were sequenced by immunoSEQ multiplex PCR, and TCRdb holds only the in-frame ones, with some missing. The sample lists fewer than 130,000 clones, around three quarters seen once, with approximately 2.8% in the top ten. The receptor comes from a woman aged 40-49 years in good health and CMV-seronegative. Sequenced input: PBMCs.

The CDR3 reads CASSSVNSPLHF. In DNA, the CDR3 is TGTGCCAGCAGCTCCGTTAATTCACCCCTCCACTTT. The chain links TRBV7-2 to TRBJ1-6; no definite D call. The germline CDR1 and CDR2 sequences are SGHTA and FQGNSA. Trimming left V 4 bases short and J 6 bases short, with 4 bases between. The CDR3 contains 12 residues.